This TCR beta chain was identified in a study of tumor and adjacent non-tumor tissue in lung cancer. Looking at the study overall: Patients comprised about a dozen adenocarcinoma, a couple of squamous cell carcinoma and 1 small cell lung cancer. Study-wide results and caveats: Top 100 clones took a larger repertoire share in normal lung.

No cell sorting was done before RNA was extracted from the tissue. Donors were chemotherapy-naive, newly diagnosed lung cancer surgical patients in China, August–late 2014. The CDR3 is 12 residues long. Germline V gene data show CDR1 as DFQATT and CDR2 as SNEGSKA (reference sequence). V lost 6 bases, J lost 11 bases, and 11 bases stayed unmatched. In regard to this clonotype: Its matching antigen is unknown.

Three rounds of nested PCR, following a modified ARM-PCR protocol, produced the TCRbeta library. TCRdb re-derived calls from the multiplex PCR reads in MiXCR, one entry per CDR3 protein. In the table there are 120,000 or so distinct CDR3 sequences, 55% to 75% of which are singletons. The chain joins TRBV20-1 to TRBJ2-5, with 8 bases lining up with TRBD1. The sequenced sample was lung tumor tissue. This clonotype was sampled from a man aged 25-45 years with non-small cell lung cancer. The CDR3, as DNA: TGCAGTGCGGTTACAGGGGGAGAGATTCAGTACTTC. It specifies CSAVTGGEIQYF.